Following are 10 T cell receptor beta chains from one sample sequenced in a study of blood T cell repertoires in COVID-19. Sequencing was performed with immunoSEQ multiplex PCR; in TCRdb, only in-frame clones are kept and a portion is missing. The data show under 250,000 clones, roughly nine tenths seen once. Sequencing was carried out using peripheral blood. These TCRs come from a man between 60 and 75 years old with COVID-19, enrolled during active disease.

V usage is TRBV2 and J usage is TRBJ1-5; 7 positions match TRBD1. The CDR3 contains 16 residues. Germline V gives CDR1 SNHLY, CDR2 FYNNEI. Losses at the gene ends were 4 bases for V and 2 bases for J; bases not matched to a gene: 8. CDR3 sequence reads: CASSGVGGRGNQPQHF. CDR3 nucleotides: TGTGCCAGCAGTGGGGTAGGGGGCCGAGGCAATCAGCCCCAGCATTTT.

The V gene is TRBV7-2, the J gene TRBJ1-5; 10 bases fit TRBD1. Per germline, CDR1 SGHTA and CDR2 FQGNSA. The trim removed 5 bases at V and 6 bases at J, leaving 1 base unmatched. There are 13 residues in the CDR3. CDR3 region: CASSRTGGQPQHF. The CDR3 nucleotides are TGTGCCAGCAGCCGGACAGGGGGTCAGCCCCAGCATTTT.

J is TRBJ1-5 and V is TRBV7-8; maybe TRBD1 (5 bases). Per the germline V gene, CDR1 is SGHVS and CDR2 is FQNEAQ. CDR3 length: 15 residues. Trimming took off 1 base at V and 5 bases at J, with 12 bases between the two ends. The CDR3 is CASSLESGVYQPQHF. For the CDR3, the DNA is TGTGCCAGCAGCTTAGAATCGGGGGTATATCAGCCCCAGCATTTT. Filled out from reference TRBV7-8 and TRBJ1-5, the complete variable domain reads GAGVSQSPRYKVAKRGQDVALRCDPISGHVSLFWYQQALGQGPEFLTYFQNEAQLDKSGLPSDRFFAERPEGSVSTLKIQRTQQEDSAVYLCASSLESGVYQPQHFGDGTRLSIL.

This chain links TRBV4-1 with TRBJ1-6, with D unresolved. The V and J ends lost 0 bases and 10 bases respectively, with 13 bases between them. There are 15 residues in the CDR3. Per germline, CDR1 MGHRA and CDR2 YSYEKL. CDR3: CASSQEGAGNSPLHF. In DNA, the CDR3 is TGCGCCAGCAGCCAAGAGGGAGCGGGGAACTCACCCCTCCACTTT.

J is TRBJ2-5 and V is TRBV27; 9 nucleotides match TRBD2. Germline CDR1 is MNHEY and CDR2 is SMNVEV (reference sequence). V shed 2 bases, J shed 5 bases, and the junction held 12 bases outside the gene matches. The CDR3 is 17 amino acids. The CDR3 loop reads CASSLRGTSRETETQYF. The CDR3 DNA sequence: TGTGCCAGCAGTTTAAGGGGGACTAGCAGGGAGACGGAGACCCAGTACTTC.

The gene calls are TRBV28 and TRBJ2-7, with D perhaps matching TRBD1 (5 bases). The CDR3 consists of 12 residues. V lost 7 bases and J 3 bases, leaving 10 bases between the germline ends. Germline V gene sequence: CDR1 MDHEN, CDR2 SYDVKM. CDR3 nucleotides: TGTGCCAGCAACTCAAGGGGCTACGAGCAGTACTTC. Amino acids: CASNSRGYEQYF.

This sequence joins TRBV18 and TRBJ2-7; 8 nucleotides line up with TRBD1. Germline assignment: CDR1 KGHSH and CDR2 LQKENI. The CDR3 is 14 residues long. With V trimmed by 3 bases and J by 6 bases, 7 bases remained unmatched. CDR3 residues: CASSPGSDRAEQYF. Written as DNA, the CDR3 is TGTGCCAGCTCACCTGGGTCGGACAGGGCCGAGCAGTACTTC.

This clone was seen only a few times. The CDR3: CASAGSLGRNGYTF. The CDR3, as DNA: TGTGCCAGCGCGGGCTCTCTTGGGAGGAATGGCTACACCTTC. The chain couples TRBV2 to TRBJ1-2; D gene uncertain. This CDR3 has 14 residues. CDR1 and CDR2 (germline): SNHLY, FYNNEI. V lost 8 bases and J 6 bases, leaving 19 bases between the germline ends.

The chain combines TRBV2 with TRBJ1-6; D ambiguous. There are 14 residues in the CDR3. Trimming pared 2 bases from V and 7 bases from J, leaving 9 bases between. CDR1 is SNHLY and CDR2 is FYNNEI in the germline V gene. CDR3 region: CASSEYRTNSPLHF. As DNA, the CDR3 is TGTGCCAGCAGTGAATACAGAACCAATTCACCCCTCCACTTT.

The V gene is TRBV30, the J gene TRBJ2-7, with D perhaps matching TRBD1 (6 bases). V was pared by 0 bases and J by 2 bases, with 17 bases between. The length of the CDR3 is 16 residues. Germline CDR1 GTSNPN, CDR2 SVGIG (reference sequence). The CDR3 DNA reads TGTGCCTGGAGTGTAGGTTGGGCAGCAGGGGCCTACGAGCAGTACTTC. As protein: CAWSVGWAAGAYEQYF.